This T cell receptor (beta chain) was obtained from a study of cytomegalovirus exposure and HLA in healthy donors. As concerns this clone: Its antigen is not identified.

Amplification used 60 Vbeta primers and 13 Jbeta primers. Repertoires were generated with immunoSEQ multiplex PCR, while TCRdb's copy carries only in-frame clones and drops some. The sample shows around 200,000 clones, roughly 82% of them seen only once. Overall study findings and caveats: Among TCR beta chains of equal frequency, HLA-associated ones were more clonally expanded in a later analysis.

Sequencing was done on a sample of PBMCs. This clonotype was sampled from a woman between 50 and 59 years old in good health and CMV-seropositive.

The CDR3 DNA is TGTGCCAGTAGTAACGGACCGGGACAGCTAGGAAACACCATATATTTT. Translation: CASSNGPGQLGNTIYF. This sequence joins TRBV19 and TRBJ1-3; 7 bases align to TRBD1. The CDR3 contains 16 residues. CDR1 and CDR2 (germline): LNHDA, SQIVND (reference sequence). The J segment lost 4 bases and the V segment lost 4 bases, leaving 10 bases of the junction unmatched.